Following are 19 T cell receptor beta chains from one sample sequenced in a study of beta chain features in type 1 diabetes. What was sequenced were expressed TCRB transcripts, since all of the isolated RNA had been reverse transcribed. Assay: immunoSEQ multiplex PCR; the TCRdb copy retains only in-frame clones and omits some. This table holds around 180,000 clones, around an eighth found once. The specimen was central memory CD4+ T cells from blood. The receptor set was obtained from a woman aged 18-35 years in good health.

The V call is TRBV4-2, the J call TRBJ2-7; D gene unclear. The V end was cut by 0 bases, the J end by 2 bases, with 14 bases between. Germline CDR1 and CDR2: LGHNA and YNFKEQ. This CDR3 has 16 residues. The CDR3 nucleotides are TGTGCCAGCAGCCAAGAATCGGTGGGTAGCCCCTACGAGCAGTACTTC. The encoded protein is CASSQESVGSPYEQYF.

This clone occurred a few times. The chain uses TRBV5-1 and TRBJ2-3; D is unresolved. CDR3 length: 17 amino acids. Trimming took 2 bases from V and 0 from J, leaving 16 bases between them. Germline V lookup: CDR1 SGHRS, CDR2 YFSETQ. The chain's CDR3 is CASSLSAISSSTDTQYF. The CDR3 region has the DNA TGCGCCAGCAGCTTAAGCGCAATTTCCTCTAGCACAGATACGCAGTATTTT.

This clone turned up a few times. The chain combines TRBV29-1 with TRBJ1-1; D is uncertain. Germline V gene lookup returns CDR1 SQVTM and CDR2 ANQGSEA. CDR3 length equals 13 residues. V was pared by 6 bases and J by 1 base, with 12 bases between. The CDR3 DNA is TGCAGCGTGGCAAAAGCGGGGAACACTGAAGCTTTCTTT. Translating it yields CSVAKAGNTEAFF.

This clone was detected a few times. V gene TRBV7-2 combines with J gene TRBJ1-5; D unresolved. V was shortened by 1 base and J by 3 bases, with 10 bases between the two germline ends. From germline, CDR1 is SGHTA and CDR2 FQGNSA. The CDR3 is made up of 15 amino acids. The CDR3, as DNA: TGTGCCAGCAGCTTAGTAGCCGGGGTCAATCAGCCCCAGCATTTT. This sequence encodes CASSLVAGVNQPQHF. Full variable domain (outside the CDR3, taken from reference TRBV7-2 and TRBJ1-5): GAGVSQSPSNKVTEKGKDVELRCDPISGHTALYWYRQSLGQGLEFLIYFQGNSAPDKSGLPSDRFSAERTGGSVSTLTIQRTQQEDSAVYLCASSLVAGVNQPQHFGDGTRLSIL.

This chain joins TRBV4-3 and TRBJ2-5, with TRBD1 as a possible D gene (6 bases). CDR1 and CDR2 from the germline V gene are LGHNA and YSLEER. The CDR3 extends over 15 amino acids. Between the trimmed V and J ends, which lost 2 bases and 2 bases, there was a span of 12 bases. Here the CDR3 DNA reads TGCGCCAGCAGCCAACATAACAGGGTACAAGAGACCCAGTACTTC. This sequence encodes CASSQHNRVQETQYF.

The gene calls are TRBV5-1 and TRBJ1-2, with D perhaps matching TRBD1 (6 bases). Germline CDR1 reads SGHRS; CDR2 reads YFSETQ. The V gene lost 2 bases and the J gene lost 8 bases, with 16 bases spanning the gap. The CDR3 extends over 14 amino acids. This chain's CDR3 is CASSFGTQEGGYTF. The CDR3 DNA is TGCGCCAGCAGCTTTGGGACACAAGAGGGAGGCTACACCTTC.

The V gene is TRBV18, the J gene TRBJ1-5; TRBD1 is a possible D gene (5 bases). The CDR3 extends over 15 amino acids. CDR1 is KGHSH, CDR2 LQKENI, per germline. The V gene lost 3 bases and the J gene lost 2 bases, with 11 bases spanning the gap. CDR3 amino acids: CASSPVQGRNQPQHF. The CDR3 coding sequence is TGTGCCAGCTCACCCGTGCAGGGTCGCAATCAGCCCCAGCATTTT.

This clone was recorded a few times. The chain is built from TRBV6-6 and TRBJ2-7, with 8 bases lining up with TRBD1. J gave up 0 bases and V 5 bases, and 3 bases lay outside the gene matches. There are 14 residues in the CDR3. CDR1 MNHNY and CDR2 SVGAGI come from the germline V gene (reference sequence). The CDR3 protein is CASSRDRSSYEQYF. The CDR3 DNA reads as TGTGCCAGCAGTAGGGACAGGAGCTCCTACGAGCAGTACTTC.

The chain uses TRBV19 and TRBJ2-6; D is possibly TRBD1 (6 bases). From germline, CDR1 is LNHDA and CDR2 SQIVND (reference sequence). The V and J ends lost 7 bases and 0 bases respectively, with 13 bases between them. CDR3 length: 16 residues. Here the CDR3 reads CASNKQGGSGANVLTF. The CDR3 DNA is TGTGCCAGTAACAAGCAAGGGGGCTCTGGGGCCAACGTCCTGACTTTC.

The rearrangement uses TRBV19 and TRBJ1-1, with D maybe TRBD1 (5 bases). The V end lost 5 bases, the J end lost 1 base, and 8 bases lay between the germline ends. The CDR3 spans 13 residues. CDR1 LNHDA and CDR2 SQIVND come from the germline V gene (reference sequence). CDR3 coding DNA: TGTGCCAGTAGTGGCCAGGGGAACACTGAAGCTTTCTTT. Amino acids: CASSGQGNTEAFF.

This clone has more than one count but fewer than ten. The rearrangement joins TRBV4-1 to TRBJ2-3, with TRBD1 as a possible D gene (6 bases). V lost 1 base and J lost 2, with 19 bases in between. CDR1 and CDR2 from the germline V gene are MGHRA and YSYEKL. CDR3 size: 18 residues. CDR3 in amino acids: CASSQVKPLGADTDTQYF. The CDR3 DNA sequence: TGCGCCAGCAGCCAAGTAAAGCCTTTGGGGGCCGACACAGATACGCAGTATTTT.

The V and J genes are TRBV5-5 and TRBJ1-2; 10 positions agree with TRBD1. V was clipped by 2 bases and J by 4 bases; unmatched bases: 8. Germline CDR1 is SGHKS and CDR2 is YYEKEE (reference sequence). The CDR3 covers 16 residues. DNA for the CDR3: TGTGCCAGCAGCTTCCCCGGGACAGGGGACTTCTATGGCTACACCTTC. As protein: CASSFPGTGDFYGYTF.

The chain carries TRBV9 and TRBJ2-1; 15 positions agree with TRBD2. The germline gives CDR1 SGDLS, CDR2 YYNGEE. Trimming removed 2 bases from V and 12 bases from J; junction bases left unmatched: 6. The CDR3 spans 15 residues. The CDR3 region is CASSVSGTSGRRQFF. The DNA for the CDR3 is TGTGCCAGCAGCGTGTCGGGGACTAGCGGGAGGAGGCAGTTCTTC. Variable domain in full (rest from reference TRBV9 and TRBJ2-1): DSGVTQTPKHLITATGQRVTLRCSPRSGDLSVYWYQQSLDQGLQFLIQYYNGEERAKGNILERFSAQQFPDLHSELNLSSLELGDSALYFCASSVSGTSGRRQFFGPGTRLTVL.

This rearrangement joins TRBV7-2 to TRBJ1-2; TRBD1 might be the D (6 bases). This CDR3 comprises 15 residues. V dropped 2 bases and J dropped 5 bases, with 15 bases sitting between them. Looked up from germline, CDR1 is SGHTA and CDR2 is FQGNSA. CDR3 protein: CASSLRTDEIYGYTF. The CDR3 coding sequence is TGTGCCAGCAGCTTAAGGACAGACGAGATTTATGGCTACACCTTC.

The rearrangement joins TRBV7-2 to TRBJ2-7, with D possibly being TRBD2 (6 bases). There are 15 residues in the CDR3. From germline, CDR1 is SGHTA and CDR2 FQGNSA. Trimming took off 2 bases at V and 1 base at J, with 12 bases between the two ends. This CDR3 is CASSLLDGSSYEQYF. CDR3 coding DNA: TGTGCCAGCAGCTTATTGGACGGGAGTTCCTACGAGCAGTACTTC. Combining the CDR3 with reference TRBV7-2 and TRBJ2-7 gives the whole variable domain GAGVSQSPSNKVTEKGKDVELRCDPISGHTALYWYRQSLGQGLEFLIYFQGNSAPDKSGLPSDRFSAERTGGSVSTLTIQRTQQEDSAVYLCASSLLDGSSYEQYFGPGTRLTVT.

This clone turned up a few times. This chain uses TRBV7-2 with TRBJ2-1, with 8 bases matching TRBD2. This CDR3 is 15 amino acids long. Germline assignment: CDR1 SGHTA and CDR2 FQGNSA. V dropped 5 bases and J dropped 2; count of bases not matched to a gene: 5. Here the CDR3 DNA reads TGTGCCAGCAGCCCTACTAGCGGAACCTACAATGAGCAGTTCTTC. Its protein product is CASSPTSGTYNEQFF.

This chain connects TRBV6-5 to TRBJ1-1, with D tentatively TRBD1 (6 bases). CDR3 length: 15 amino acids. Germline-derived CDR1 and CDR2 are MNHEY and SVGAGI. The ends were cut back, 2 bases at V and 1 base at J, with 11 bases in the middle. The CDR3: CASSYGYRANTEAFF. CDR3 DNA sequence: TGTGCCAGCAGTTACGGGTACAGGGCGAACACTGAAGCTTTCTTT.

This clone was picked up a small number of times. This chain joins TRBV10-3 and TRBJ2-7; D perhaps matches TRBD1 (6 bases). This CDR3 has 13 amino acids. V was pared by 8 bases and J by 0 bases, with 11 bases between. Germline assignment: CDR1 ENHRY and CDR2 SYGVKD. The CDR3 nucleotides are TGTGCCATCCGGGACACCAGCTCCTACGAGCAGTACTTC. Amino acids: CAIRDTSSYEQYF.

This sequence joins TRBV11-2 and TRBJ1-2, with 9 bases that match TRBD1. Germline-derived CDR1 and CDR2 are SGHAT and FQNNGV. V gave up 7 bases and J gave up 5 bases; unmatched junction bases: 8. The length of the CDR3 is 14 residues. Here the CDR3 DNA reads TGTGCCAGCACCCCTCAAGGGACAGGGTATGGCTACACCTTC. It encodes CASTPQGTGYGYTF.